This entry features one T cell receptor (beta chain) sequence. CDR1 is KGHSH and CDR2 is LQKENI in the germline V gene. V lost 2 bases and J lost 0, with 10 bases in between. The CDR3 covers 15 residues. This entry belongs to a study of blood T cell repertoires in COVID-19. Some clones are missing from TCRdb's copy, which holds only in-frame ones; the method was immunoSEQ multiplex PCR. The sample comprises approximately 34,000 clones, approximately 91% of which are singletons, and more than 3% rests with the top ten. The chain recombines TRBV18 with TRBJ2-5; D perhaps matches TRBD1 (5 bases). Sequenced: peripheral blood. This receptor was obtained from a man in his sixties with acute or convalescent COVID-19. The CDR3 bases are TGTGCCAGCTCACCAGTCCCGACAGACCAAGAGACCCAGTACTTC. As protein: CASSPVPTDQETQYF.